Following are 29 T cell receptor beta chains from one sample sequenced in a study of blood T cell repertoires in COVID-19. Repertoires were generated with immunoSEQ multiplex PCR, while TCRdb's copy carries only in-frame clones and drops some. The profile shows roughly 240,000 clones, 75% to 85% of them singletons. Sequencing was performed on peripheral blood. The receptor set was obtained from a man aged 50-60 years with COVID-19, enrolled during active disease.

The chain carries TRBV19 and TRBJ1-1; 8 bases are a match to TRBD1. The V gene's germline CDR1 is LNHDA and CDR2 SQIVND (reference sequence). Trimming took 1 base from V and 7 from J; bases not matched to a gene: 5. The CDR3 length is 14 residues. CDR3 in DNA: TGTGCCAGTAGTATAGGGACAGGGCCTTTTGAAGCTTTCTTT. Translating gives CASSIGTGPFEAFF.

V and J are TRBV12-3 or TRBV12-4 and TRBJ2-7; possible D gene TRBD1, 5 bases. The ends were cut back, 4 bases at V and 7 bases at J, with 11 bases in the middle. The CDR3 totals 12 residues. The CDR3 loop reads CASSSLTAEQYF. CDR3 coding DNA: TGTGCCAGCAGTTCACTGACAGCAGAGCAGTACTTC.

The V call is TRBV10-2, the J call TRBJ2-7; 10 nucleotides line up with TRBD2. CDR1 is WSHSY and CDR2 is SAAADI in the germline V gene. After removal of 7 bases from V and 1 base from J, the junction contained 13 bases not matched to a gene. This CDR3 region has 17 residues. This CDR3 is CASTEGERGGLSYEQYF. The DNA for the CDR3 is TGCGCCAGCACCGAGGGTGAGCGGGGGGGCCTATCCTACGAGCAGTACTTC.

The chain uses TRBV28 and TRBJ2-7; 9 positions match TRBD1. The CDR3 has 17 residues. V was clipped by 3 bases and J by 6 bases; unmatched bases: 15. The V gene's germline CDR1 is MDHEN and CDR2 SYDVKM. CDR3 protein: CASSLKKTDRGCIEQYF. In nucleotides, the CDR3 is TGTGCCAGCAGTTTGAAGAAGACGGACAGGGGTTGTATCGAGCAGTACTTC.

V gene TRBV7-3 combines with J gene TRBJ2-1; a weak D match, TRBD1 (6 bases). V shed 6 bases and J shed 5 bases, with 17 bases lying between them. CDR1 and CDR2 from the germline V gene are SGHTA and FQGTGA. The CDR3 has 15 amino acids. CDR3 bases: TGTGCCAGCAGTATATACGGGACACAAGACAATGAGCAGTTCTTC. This codes for CASSIYGTQDNEQFF.

This chain connects TRBV18 to TRBJ2-7; 10 nucleotides agree with TRBD2. The germline gives CDR1 KGHSH, CDR2 LQKENI. V shed 3 bases, J shed 5 bases, and the junction held 10 bases outside the gene matches. The CDR3 is 16 amino acids. As DNA, the CDR3 is TGTGCCAGCTCACCCCTTCTAGCGGGGGAATTTAACGAGCAGTACTTC. It encodes CASSPLLAGEFNEQYF.

The count of this clone is one. This rearrangement joins TRBV6-2 or TRBV6-3 to TRBJ1-5; 7 positions match TRBD1. The CDR3 is 17 residues long. Trimming took 6 bases from V and 4 from J; bases not matched to a gene: 15. Germline V gene lookup returns CDR1 MNHEY and CDR2 SVGEGT. CDR3 residues: CASSPNWTGQRNQPQHF. In DNA form, the CDR3 reads TGTGCCAGCAGCCCTAATTGGACAGGTCAGAGAAATCAGCCCCAGCATTTT.

This clone was detected only once. V and J are TRBV3-1 (or the pseudogene TRBV3-2) and TRBJ1-6, with D perhaps matching TRBD1 (5 bases). The V end was cut by 0 bases, the J end by 5 bases, with 17 bases between. The CDR3 spans 18 residues. From germline, CDR1 is LGHDT and CDR2 YNNKEL (reference sequence). CDR3 in DNA: TGTGCCAGCAGCCAAGATCGAGTGAGGAGGGGACATAATTCACCCCTCCACTTT. Its protein is CASSQDRVRRGHNSPLHF.

The chain has TRBV4-1 and TRBJ2-1; D not certain. The CDR3 length is 16 residues. V was cut by 1 base and J by 6 bases, with 16 bases left in between. Germline lookup yields CDR1 MGHRA and CDR2 YSYEKL. The CDR3 here is CASSQVLGLRTNEQFF. The CDR3 DNA reads TGCGCCAGCAGCCAAGTCCTCGGTCTGCGCACCAATGAGCAGTTCTTC.

The chain couples TRBV5-4 to TRBJ1-4; 7 nucleotides align to TRBD1. CDR1 is SGHNT and CDR2 is YYREEE in the germline V gene (reference sequence). The CDR3 consists of 16 residues. The J segment lost 7 bases and the V segment lost 2 bases, leaving 11 bases of the junction unmatched. The CDR3 DNA sequence: TGTGCCAGCAGCTTCCGTCCCCTACAGGGGAGTGAAAAACTGTTTTTT. It codes for CASSFRPLQGSEKLFF.

The chain employs TRBV6-6 and TRBJ2-2, with 10 nucleotides matching TRBD1. The CDR3 runs 15 residues. Germline V gives CDR1 MNHNY, CDR2 SVGAGI (reference sequence). Trimming removed 6 bases from V and 2 bases from J; junction bases left unmatched: 3. CDR3 sequence (DNA): TGTGCCAGCAGCACGACAGGGGGCAACACCGGGGAGCTGTTTTTT. Amino acids: CASSTTGGNTGELFF.

The V gene is TRBV27, the J gene TRBJ2-5, with 7 bases fitting TRBD1. Trimming removed 5 bases from V and 4 bases from J; junction bases left unmatched: 4. CDR1 MNHEY and CDR2 SMNVEV come from the germline V gene (reference sequence). The CDR3 spans 13 residues. The CDR3 protein is CASSANRGETQYF. CDR3 sequence (DNA): TGTGCCAGCAGTGCTAACAGGGGAGAGACCCAGTACTTC.

This clone has just a few counts. The chain carries TRBV3-1 (or the pseudogene TRBV3-2) and TRBJ1-3; D gene uncertain. The CDR3 is 15 amino acids. Trimming pared 1 base from V and 0 bases from J, leaving 7 bases between. The germline CDR1 and CDR2 sequences are LGHDT and YNNKEL (reference sequence). CDR3 bases: TGTGCCAGCAGCCAAGGACGGAGCTCTGGAAACACCATATATTTT. Translating gives CASSQGRSSGNTIYF.

The genes are TRBV29-1 and TRBJ2-1; 10 nucleotides match TRBD2. V lost 8 bases and J lost 0; bases outside the gene matches: 4. The CDR3 length is 14 residues. The germline V gene has CDR1 SQVTM and CDR2 ANQGSEA. The CDR3 sequence: CSTRTSGSYNEQFF. CDR3 coding DNA: TGCAGCACAAGGACTAGCGGCTCCTACAATGAGCAGTTCTTC.

This chain links TRBV24-1 with TRBJ2-1; TRBD2 aligns across 8 bases. The junction had 5 bases not matched to a gene; V was cut back by 5 bases and J by 0 bases. The CDR3 extends over 16 amino acids. Germline values: CDR1 KGHDR, CDR2 SFDVKD. The CDR3 region is CATSGKRGSSYNEQFF. The CDR3 DNA reads as TGTGCCACCAGTGGTAAGCGGGGGAGCTCCTACAATGAGCAGTTCTTC.

This sequence joins TRBV3-1 (or the pseudogene TRBV3-2) and TRBJ2-5; maybe TRBD1 (6 bases). There are 17 residues in the CDR3. In germline, CDR1 is LGHDT, CDR2 YNNKEL (reference sequence). Trimming took off 2 bases at V and 2 bases at J, with 18 bases between the two ends. Written as DNA, the CDR3 is TGTGCCAGCAGCCAAAGGGCTCGGACAGAGATACAAGAGACCCAGTACTTC. Encoded protein: CASSQRARTEIQETQYF.

This chain uses TRBV5-4 with TRBJ2-7; a possible D gene is TRBD1 (6 bases). V lost 3 bases and J 3 bases, leaving 10 bases between the germline ends. CDR3 length equals 13 residues. Per the germline V gene, CDR1 is SGHNT and CDR2 is YYREEE (reference sequence). The CDR3: CASSYGQSYEQYF. The CDR3 DNA follows: TGTGCCAGCAGCTATGGACAGAGCTACGAGCAGTACTTC.

This chain joins TRBV5-1 and TRBJ1-2; 11 nucleotides line up with TRBD1. This CDR3 spans 15 amino acids. The V gene end was trimmed by 4 bases and the J gene end by 7 bases; junction bases not matched to a gene: 9. The V gene's germline CDR1 is SGHRS and CDR2 YFSETQ. For the CDR3, the DNA is TGCGCCAGCAGCCCCGGACAGGGGGCACTTGTTGGCTACACCTTC. It yields the protein CASSPGQGALVGYTF.

This clone was recorded once. The J gene is TRBJ1-6, the V gene TRBV5-5; D is uncertain. Germline loops: CDR1 SGHKS, CDR2 YYEKEE (reference sequence). The CDR3 has 18 amino acids. V lost 0 bases to trimming and J lost 6 bases, with 19 bases between them. The CDR3 reads CASSLGSGSVVFNSPLHF. The DNA for the CDR3 is TGTGCCAGCAGCTTGGGATCGGGGTCGGTTGTTTTTAATTCACCCCTCCACTTT. Complete variable domain (other parts from reference TRBV5-5 and TRBJ1-6): DAGVTQSPTHLIKTRGQQVTLRCSPISGHKSVSWYQQVLGQGPQFIFQYYEKEERGRGNFPDRFSARQFPNYSSELNVNALLLGDSALYLCASSLGSGSVVFNSPLHFGNGTRLTVT.

The rearrangement joins TRBV7-9 to TRBJ2-2; TRBD1 agrees at 8 bases. V was pared by 5 bases and J by 0 bases, with 8 bases of the junction left unmatched. This CDR3 is built from 17 residues. Germline assignment: CDR1 SEHNR and CDR2 FQNEAQ (reference sequence). Here the CDR3 reads CASSPPGQASNTGELFF. The CDR3 nucleotides read TGTGCCAGCAGCCCCCCGGGACAGGCTTCGAACACCGGGGAGCTGTTTTTT.

The genes are TRBV5-1 and TRBJ1-4; D might be TRBD1 (6 bases). CDR3 length: 13 amino acids. Between the trimmed V and J ends, which lost 1 base and 14 bases, there was a span of 15 bases. CDR1 is SGHRS and CDR2 is YFSETQ in the germline V gene. The CDR3 DNA reads TGCGCCAGCAGCTTGAACCAGGACAGCGGCCTGTTTTTT. It is translated as CASSLNQDSGLFF. Looking up the rest from reference TRBV5-1 and TRBJ1-4 gives the full variable domain: KAGVTQTPRYLIKTRGQQVTLSCSPISGHRSVSWYQQTPGQGLQFLFEYFSETQRNKGNFPGRFSGRQFSNSRSEMNVSTLELGDSALYLCASSLNQDSGLFFGSGTQLSVL.

The rearrangement uses TRBV6-6 and TRBJ2-1, with TRBD1 matching over 7 bases. V shed 4 bases, J shed 9 bases, and the junction held 3 bases outside the gene matches. The CDR3 runs 12 residues. In germline, CDR1 is MNHNY, CDR2 SVGAGI (reference sequence). CDR3: CASSSTGTEQFF. The DNA for the CDR3 is TGTGCCAGCAGTTCGACAGGGACTGAGCAGTTCTTC.

The table lists this clone with a few counts. The same CDR3 can be traced to other DNA sequences in this sample. The chain links TRBV7-2 to TRBJ2-7; 9 bases map to TRBD1. CDR3 size: 13 residues. From germline, CDR1 is SGHTA and CDR2 FQGNSA. The J segment lost 6 bases and the V segment lost 1 base, leaving 1 base of the junction unmatched. In nucleotides, the CDR3 is TGTGCCAGCAGCTTAGGACAGGGGGGCGAGCAGTACTTC. It codes for CASSLGQGGEQYF.

V is TRBV29-1 and J is TRBJ2-2, with 11 positions matching TRBD2. Germline V gives CDR1 SQVTM, CDR2 ANQGSEA. Trimming removed 2 bases from V and 5 bases from J; junction bases left unmatched: 7. This CDR3 has 16 residues. The CDR3 protein is CSVETSGGRGTGELFF. CDR3 DNA sequence: TGCAGCGTTGAAACTAGCGGGGGCCGCGGGACCGGGGAGCTGTTTTTT.

The V call is TRBV2, the J call TRBJ1-3; 10 nucleotides line up with TRBD1. CDR3 length: 18 residues. Germline assignment: CDR1 SNHLY and CDR2 FYNNEI. Losses at the gene ends were 5 bases for V and 0 bases for J; bases not matched to a gene: 10. The CDR3 DNA reads as TGTGCCAGCAGTAGCGGCCGACAGGGGGCCTCCTCTGGAAACACCATATATTTT. Its protein product is CASSSGRQGASSGNTIYF.

This clone is a singleton in its sample. The same CDR3 arises from other DNA sequences in this sample as well. This chain uses TRBV5-1 with TRBJ2-7; TRBD2 might be the D (5 bases). Looked up from germline, CDR1 is SGHRS and CDR2 is YFSETQ. V lost 0 bases and J lost 4, with 5 bases in between. The CDR3 has 12 amino acids. Here the CDR3 reads CASSLGGYEQYF. The CDR3 nucleotides are TGCGCCAGCAGCTTGGGAGGGTACGAGCAGTACTTC.

In its sample, this clone was seen a few times. The CDR3 protein is CASSQISGTEAFF. The DNA of the CDR3 is TGTGCCAGCAGCCAGATCTCAGGGACTGAAGCTTTCTTT. The gene calls are TRBV3-1 (or the pseudogene TRBV3-2) and TRBJ1-1, with D possibly TRBD1 on 5 matching bases. V lost 3 bases, J lost 5 bases, and 10 bases lay in between. Germline V CDR1 and CDR2: LGHDT, YNNKEL (reference sequence). The CDR3 has 13 amino acids.

The V call is TRBV7-8, the J call TRBJ2-5; 7 bases map to TRBD1. Trimming removed 5 bases from V and 2 bases from J; junction bases left unmatched: 11. The length of the CDR3 is 16 residues. Germline V CDR1 and CDR2: SGHVS, FQNEAQ. The CDR3 loop reads CASSGFRDSSQETQYF. The CDR3 DNA is TGTGCCAGCAGCGGGTTTCGGGACAGCTCACAAGAGACCCAGTACTTC.

The chain carries TRBV9 and TRBJ2-1, with TRBD1 matching 8 bases. V gave up 4 bases and J gave up 7 bases; unmatched junction bases: 7. CDR1 is SGDLS and CDR2 is YYNGEE in the germline V gene. The length of the CDR3 is 14 residues. Written as DNA, the CDR3 is TGTGCCAGCAGCCGGACAGGGTCGTTGAATGAGCAGTTCTTC. Translating it yields CASSRTGSLNEQFF.